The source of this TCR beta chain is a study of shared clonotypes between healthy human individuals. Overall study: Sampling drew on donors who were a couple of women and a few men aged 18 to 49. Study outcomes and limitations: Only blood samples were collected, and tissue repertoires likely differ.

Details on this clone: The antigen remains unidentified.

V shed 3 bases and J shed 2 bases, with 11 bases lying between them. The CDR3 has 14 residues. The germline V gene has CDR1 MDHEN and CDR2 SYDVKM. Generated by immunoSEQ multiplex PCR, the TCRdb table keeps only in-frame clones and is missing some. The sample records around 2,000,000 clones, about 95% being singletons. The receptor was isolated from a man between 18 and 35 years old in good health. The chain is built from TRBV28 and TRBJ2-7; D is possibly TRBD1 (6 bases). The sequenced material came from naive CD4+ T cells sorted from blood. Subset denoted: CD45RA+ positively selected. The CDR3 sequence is CASSLPGDPYEQYF. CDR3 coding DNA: TGTGCCAGCAGTTTGCCAGGGGACCCCTACGAGCAGTACTTC.